This TCR beta chain was sequenced for a study of molecular identifiers for immune sequencing clone quantification (dated by TCRdb to the late 2010s). With regard to the full study: In a replicate experiment, RNA from about 19,000 or 110,000 naive CD8 T cells was split into five aliquots, four of which were sequenced. The study was a methods study using CD8 T cells to benchmark molecular-identifier clustering-based TCR repertoire sequencing (MIDCIRS) and TCR RNA copy counting. The investigation overall reported the following: Modeling indicated about 3 TCR RNA copies recovered per cell, compared with about 10 by digital PCR, which implies a capture efficiency of approximately 30%. Clones above 20 RNA copies held over 98% of molecules in CMV-specific effector cells but under 1% in naive cells. When barcode sub-clustering was omitted, TCR diversity was inflated by chimeric consensus sequences, with chimeras reaching as high as 47%. Spiked-in Jurkat TCR RNA equal to a single cell's worth was reported to be detectable even within 1,100,000 naive CD8 T cells. Identical TCR molecules sharing a barcode could cause highly expanded clone sizes to be underestimated. The naive libraries included spiked-in Jurkat TCR RNA (around 10 copies' worth), and this RNA is not part of the donor repertoire.

Naive CD8 T cell libraries were made from about 20,000 to 1,000,000 sorted cells using 10%, 30% or 50% of purified RNA. Naive CD8 T cells, defined as CD8+CD4-CCR7+CD45RA+, were FACS-sorted into RLT Plus buffer on a BD FACSAria II. Roughly nine TCR copies' worth of Jurkat RNA were spiked into roughly 17,000-1,100,000 naive CD8 T cell samples to test detection sensitivity. Enrichment of CD8 T cells was done with RosetteSep CD8+ T Cell Enrichment Cocktail plus Ficoll-Paque, and ACK red cell lysis came afterward. In the germline V gene (reference sequence), CDR1 corresponds to DFQATT and CDR2 to SNEGSKA. The CDR3 measures 15 amino acids from cysteine to phenylalanine. CDR3 DNA only is kept here, 45 bases in frame from base 1. The V and J ends are trimmed by 5 bases and 0 bases, leaving 15 bases between them. In its sample, this clonotype was seen many times. Its antigen remains undetermined. Base-call qualities are not available, and no considerably larger clone is one nucleotide away.

The method was PCR. Data came from an Illumina HiSeq 4000. Bulk TCR libraries were prepared as previously described, using TCR primers listed in Table S5. Purification of total RNA was performed with the Qiagen AllPrep DNA/RNA kit. Before analysis, reads from multiple sequencing runs of the same library were pooled. Turning to the authors' computational methods: Reads were retained only if the reads had an exact TCR constant sequence, and the retained reads were trimmed to 150 nt and grouped according to their 12-nt molecular barcodes. Reads within each barcode group were sub-clustered using a 15% Levenshtein threshold, and quality-weighted consensus sequences were constructed for each RNA molecule. Non-functional sequences were excluded, and lower-count sequences lying one edit away from another sequence were also excluded. On the basis of fitting two negative binomial distributions, barcode sub-clusters with fewer than 20% of the maximum read count were discarded. TCRdb's own reprocessing of the public reads used fastp at Q25 and MiXCR and kept productive beta chains. Every entry covers one CDR3 protein and lists the most common genes and DNA from its rows. The V and J calls follow TCRdb's processing rather than the paper's. The sample yields a few hundred thousand distinct CDR3 sequences; about 22% were counted once. In total, the top ten clones hold approximately 0.8% of the sample.

This chain is built from TRBV20-1 and TRBJ2-3; the D segment cannot be called with confidence. The sample was naive CD8+ T cells from blood, with Jurkat cell RNA spiked in. The cell subset or site label here, explained by the study, means: FACS-sorted CD8+CD4-CCR7+CD45RA+ naive T cells. This clonotype was sampled from a human donor in good health. Some libraries in this study had Jurkat cell RNA spiked in. The CDR3 reads CSAVSNGRSTDTQYF. The sequence in DNA is TGCAGTGCTGTATCTAACGGCCGTAGCACAGATACGCAGTATTTT.